This T cell receptor (beta chain) was identified in a study of blood T cells in healthy people across ages. Overall study context: Researchers report that template switching captured about one barcoded beta molecule per two T cells.

The CDR3 sequence is 15 residues long. Germline lookup yields CDR1 SGHTA and CDR2 FQGNSA. Trimming cost V 1 base and J 6 bases, with 13 bases left between them. Study conclusions and caveats: The study lacked donor CMV status, which possibly confounded expanded clonotype changes. Naive CD4+ cell counts and diversity both ran higher in long-lived than in aged donors.

Combining a sample-barcoded 5' primer with a J-beta primer mix, a second PCR ran for roughly 7 to 12 cycles. Paired-end reads containing CDR3 totaled no fewer than 2.5 million for each sample. TCRdb ran MiXCR on the 5' RACE reads and lists one entry per CDR3 protein. This sample has about 1.6 million distinct CDR3 sequences, with 34% found just once. Concerning this clonotype itself: Its specificity is unknown.

This receptor was taken from a woman in her twenties or thirties in good health. The chain couples TRBV7-2 to TRBJ2-1; weak D call: TRBD2 (7 bases). Sequencing was performed on blood. The DNA of the CDR3 is TGTGCCAGCAGCTTAGGGGGGGGCTGGGGCAATGAGCAGTTCTTC. This codes for CASSLGGGWGNEQFF.